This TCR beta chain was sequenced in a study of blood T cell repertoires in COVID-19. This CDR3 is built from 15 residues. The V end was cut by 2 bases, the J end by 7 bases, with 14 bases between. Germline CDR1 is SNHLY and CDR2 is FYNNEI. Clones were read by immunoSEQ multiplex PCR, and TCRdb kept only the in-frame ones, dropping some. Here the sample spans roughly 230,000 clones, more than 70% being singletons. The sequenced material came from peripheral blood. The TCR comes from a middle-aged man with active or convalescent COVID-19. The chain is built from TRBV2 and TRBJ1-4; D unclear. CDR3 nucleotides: TGTGCCAGCAGTGAAATGGGTACGGGGAGTGAAAAACTGTTTTTT. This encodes CASSEMGTGSEKLFF. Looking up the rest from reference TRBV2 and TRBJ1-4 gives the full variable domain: EPEVTQTPSHQVTQMGQEVILRCVPISNHLYFYWYRQILGQKVEFLVSFYNNEISEKSEIFDDQFSVERPDGSNFTLKIRSTKLEDSAMYFCASSEMGTGSEKLFFGSGTQLSVL.